The 25 T cell receptor beta chains reported below all come from one sample, sequenced in a study of early T cells in non-severe SARS-CoV-2 infection. Using its own MiXCR run on the 5' RACE reads, TCRdb lists one record per CDR3 protein. The data contain approximately 79,000 distinct CDR3 sequences, roughly 12% of them singletons. The sequenced material came from whole blood. Receptors were obtained from an adult who was a healthcare worker with PCR-confirmed SARS-CoV-2 infection or an uninfected control (not recorded which).

V is TRBV5-6 and J is TRBJ2-7; possibly TRBD2 for D (5 bases). The germline gives CDR1 SGHDT, CDR2 YYEEEE. The CDR3 is 13 residues long. V was cut by 3 bases and J by 2 bases, with 9 bases left in between. CDR3 nucleotides: TGTGCCAGCAGCTATTCCGGGGCCTACGAGCAGTACTTC. Protein sequence: CASSYSGAYEQYF.

This clonotype was seen more than once but under ten times. The chain is built from TRBV11-2 and TRBJ1-1, with D perhaps matching TRBD1 (5 bases). The germline V gene encodes CDR1 SGHAT and CDR2 FQNNGV. Trimming pared 5 bases from V and 1 base from J, leaving 8 bases between. The length of the CDR3 is 13 residues. The CDR3 DNA is TGTGCCAGCAGCGTAGGGGAGAACACTGAAGCTTTCTTT. Encoded protein: CASSVGENTEAFF.

Only a few counts were recorded for this clonotype. The V gene is TRBV7-8, the J gene TRBJ1-4, with D tentatively TRBD1 (6 bases). The CDR3 is made up of 16 amino acids. Germline CDR1 SGHVS, CDR2 FQNEAQ. The V and J ends lost 5 bases and 0 bases respectively, with 13 bases between them. Written as DNA, the CDR3 is TGTGCCAGCAGCCCCCCAGGGGTTGCAACTAATGAAAAACTGTTTTTT. Translating it yields CASSPPGVATNEKLFF. Full variable domain (missing parts from reference TRBV7-8 and TRBJ1-4): GAGVSQSPRYKVAKRGQDVALRCDPISGHVSLFWYQQALGQGPEFLTYFQNEAQLDKSGLPSDRFFAERPEGSVSTLKIQRTQQEDSAVYLCASSPPGVATNEKLFFGSGTQLSVL.

Remarks on this clonotype: This clone may be a read error of a much larger clone one base away. The chain carries TRBV7-9 and TRBJ2-1; weak D call: TRBD2 (6 bases). The CDR3 has 17 residues. V was trimmed by 1 base and J by 6 bases, leaving 19 bases between them. Looked up from germline, CDR1 is SEHNR and CDR2 is FQNEAQ (reference sequence). DNA of the CDR3: TGTGCCAGCAGCTTAGTGGTCGTGGAAGGAGGGGTCAATGAGCAGTTCTTC. Its protein is CASSLVVVEGGVNEQFF.

There are many counts of this clonotype. The chain links TRBV20-1 to TRBJ2-7; D may be TRBD1 or TRBD2 (5 bases each). Per the germline V gene, CDR1 is DFQATT and CDR2 is SNEGSKA (reference sequence). The V and J ends lost 3 bases and 2 bases respectively, with 11 bases between them. CDR3 size: 13 residues. CDR3 in amino acids: CSASWDATYEQYF. In nucleotides, the CDR3 is TGCAGTGCTAGTTGGGACGCTACCTACGAGCAGTACTTC.

A few counts support this clonotype. The chain combines TRBV5-4 with TRBJ2-3, with unresolved D. Germline CDR1 reads SGHNT; CDR2 reads YYREEE (reference sequence). The CDR3 length is 13 residues. The germline V and J ends were trimmed by 0 bases and 2 bases, with 4 bases remaining between them. CDR3: CASSLEDTDTQYF. CDR3 coding DNA: TGTGCCAGCAGCTTGGAGGACACAGATACGCAGTATTTT.

This clonotype was seen ten or more times. The V and J genes are TRBV12-3 or TRBV12-4 and TRBJ2-7; 7 bases are a match to TRBD1. The CDR3 has 14 residues. V dropped 6 bases and J dropped 2; count of bases not matched to a gene: 7. The CDR3, as DNA: TGTGCCAGCAGCCGGGACAGTTATACCTACGAGCAGTACTTC. Amino acids: CASSRDSYTYEQYF.

J is TRBJ1-2 and V is TRBV20-1, with D uncertain. This CDR3 spans 12 amino acids. Per the germline V gene, CDR1 is DFQATT and CDR2 is SNEGSKA (reference sequence). Trimming removed 0 bases at V and 8 bases at J, with 10 bases between. CDR3 in amino acids: CSARDIGYGYTF. CDR3 DNA: TGCAGTGCTAGAGATATTGGCTACGGCTACACCTTC.

This clonotype was observed a few times. This CDR3 is CASSGRQDRSTDTQYF. As DNA, the CDR3 is TGTGCCAGCAGTGGACGCCAGGACCGCAGCACAGATACGCAGTATTTT. The chain is built from TRBV6-1 and TRBJ2-3; D unclear. The CDR3 contains 16 residues. The V end lost 4 bases, the J end lost 0 bases, and 14 bases lay between the germline ends. Germline V gives CDR1 MNHNS, CDR2 SASEGT.

The chain has TRBV28 and TRBJ1-2; D is uncertain. V lost 2 bases, J lost 0 bases, and 4 bases lay in between. The germline gives CDR1 MDHEN, CDR2 SYDVKM. This CDR3 spans 13 amino acids. DNA for the CDR3: TGTGCCAGCAGTTTAAGGCCTAACTATGGCTACACCTTC. It codes for CASSLRPNYGYTF.

The table lists this clonotype with a few counts. The V gene is TRBV6-5, the J gene TRBJ2-4; D possibly uses TRBD1 or TRBD2 (5 bases each). V dropped 2 bases and J dropped 4 bases, with 9 bases sitting between them. The germline CDR1 and CDR2 sequences are MNHEY and SVGAGI. CDR3 length: 14 residues. The CDR3, as DNA: TGTGCCAGCAGTTACGGGACGGAAAAAAACATTCAGTACTTC. It translates to CASSYGTEKNIQYF.

The sample holds a few counts of this clonotype. The chain has TRBV4-1 and TRBJ1-4; D unclear. This CDR3 spans 15 amino acids. Germline V gene sequence: CDR1 MGHRA, CDR2 YSYEKL. Trimming left V 1 base short and J 6 bases short, with 12 bases between. This CDR3 reads CASSQGVAVDEKLFF. The CDR3 DNA follows: TGCGCCAGCAGCCAAGGAGTGGCAGTCGATGAAAAACTGTTTTTT.

The chain couples TRBV12-5 to TRBJ2-1, with 10 bases that match TRBD1. V lost 8 bases and J lost 7; bases outside the gene matches: 11. The CDR3 contains 15 residues. Germline loops: CDR1 LGHNT, CDR2 FRNRAP. CDR3: CASQGRGQGRNEQFF. Here the CDR3 DNA reads TGTGCTAGTCAGGGTCGGGGACAGGGGAGAAATGAGCAGTTCTTC.

This clonotype was seen at least ten times. The J gene is TRBJ2-7, the V gene TRBV14; the match to TRBD2 covers 7 bases. CDR3 size: 14 residues. Germline V CDR1 and CDR2: SGHDN, FVKESK. V lost 4 bases to trimming and J lost 2 bases; unmatched junction nucleotides: 5. As DNA, the CDR3 is TGTGCCAGCAGCCCGTGGACTAGAACCTACGAGCAGTACTTC. It translates to CASSPWTRTYEQYF.

A few counts support this clonotype. V and J are TRBV12-3 or TRBV12-4 and TRBJ1-1; D unresolved. V was shortened by 5 bases and J by 3 bases, with 19 bases between the two germline ends. The CDR3 has 16 residues. This chain's CDR3 is CASSRPPRSGYTEAFF. The CDR3 region has the DNA TGTGCCAGCAGTCGCCCCCCCCGGAGCGGCTACACTGAAGCTTTCTTT.

This clonotype was counted many times. CDR3 in DNA: TGCAGTGCTAGAGACCCGCCAGCGGGGACTGAAGCTTTCTTT. This gives the protein CSARDPPAGTEAFF. The chain carries TRBV20-1 and TRBJ1-1; D call uncertain. V lost 0 bases to trimming and J lost 5 bases, with 13 bases between them. CDR1 DFQATT and CDR2 SNEGSKA come from the germline V gene (reference sequence). The CDR3 has 14 amino acids.

This chain joins TRBV5-1 and TRBJ2-7, with a possible D match to TRBD2 (5 bases). The CDR3 runs to 15 residues. V gave up 0 bases and J gave up 0 bases, with 10 bases separating them. Germline CDR1 is SGHRS and CDR2 is YFSETQ. CDR3 nucleotides: TGCGCCAGCAGCTTGGTGGCAGACTACTCCTACGAGCAGTACTTC. It specifies CASSLVADYSYEQYF.

In its sample, this clonotype was seen a few times. V gene TRBV20-1 combines with J gene TRBJ2-1; perhaps TRBD2 as D (5 bases). CDR1 DFQATT and CDR2 SNEGSKA come from the germline V gene (reference sequence). V was trimmed by 6 bases and J by 0 bases, leaving 21 bases between them. The length of the CDR3 is 17 residues. Here the CDR3 DNA reads TGCAGTGCCTTTCCCGCCCCGAGGGTAAGCTCCTACAATGAGCAGTTCTTC. It codes for CSAFPAPRVSSYNEQFF.

The chain joins TRBV7-6 to TRBJ2-2; 7 bases fit TRBD1. V shed 2 bases and J 3 bases; nucleotides not matched to a gene: 3. Germline CDR1 and CDR2: SGHVS and FNYEAQ. This CDR3 is built from 15 residues. The CDR3: CASSLKGAYTGELFF. In nucleotides, the CDR3 is TGTGCCAGCAGCTTAAAGGGGGCCTACACCGGGGAGCTGTTTTTT.

The sample holds many counts of this clonotype. This sequence joins TRBV6-6 and TRBJ2-2; no clear D. Trimming removed 2 bases at V and 7 bases at J, with 2 bases between. CDR3 length: 11 residues. The germline V gene has CDR1 MNHNY and CDR2 SVGAGI (reference sequence). CDR3 in DNA: TGTGCCAGCAGTTACGACGGGGAGCTGTTTTTT. Its translation: CASSYDGELFF.

This clonotype has ten or more counts. This CDR3 reads CASAYPTSGGITGELFF. The CDR3, as DNA: TGTGCCAGCGCGTACCCCACTAGCGGGGGAATAACCGGGGAGCTGTTTTTT. This chain links TRBV25-1 with TRBJ2-2; 11 bases map to TRBD2. Unmatched junction bases numbered 13, after V lost 8 bases and J lost 5 bases. CDR3 length: 17 residues. Germline V gives CDR1 MGHDK, CDR2 SYGVNS.

This clonotype was counted a few times. The rearrangement links TRBV28 to TRBJ1-6; TRBD1 matches at 10 bases. J lost 8 bases, V lost 7 bases, and 20 bases had no gene match. Germline lookup yields CDR1 MDHEN and CDR2 SYDVKM. This CDR3 has 19 amino acids. CDR3 region: CASIPSGTGADISDSPLHF. CDR3 sequence (DNA): TGTGCCAGCATCCCCTCGGGGACAGGGGCCGACATATCGGATTCACCCCTCCACTTT.

There are many counts of this clonotype. The V gene is TRBV20-1, the J gene TRBJ2-1; 7 nucleotides match TRBD1. CDR1 and CDR2 (germline): DFQATT, SNEGSKA (reference sequence). The CDR3 spans 15 residues. V lost 6 bases to trimming and J lost 5 bases; unmatched junction nucleotides: 13. The DNA for the CDR3 is TGCAGTGCCTTACCTGTGGGACAGTTCGACAATGAGCAGTTCTTC. This codes for CSALPVGQFDNEQFF.

A few counts support this clonotype. CDR3 DNA sequence: TGTGCCAGCAGTTGGGAGGGAAGCGACATAGATACGCAGTATTTT. Its translation: CASSWEGSDIDTQYF. V and J are TRBV27 and TRBJ2-3; 7 bases align to TRBD2. Germline CDR1 is MNHEY and CDR2 is SMNVEV (reference sequence). The CDR3 extends over 15 amino acids. After removal of 4 bases from V and 5 bases from J, the junction contained 9 bases not matched to a gene.

This clonotype was found many times. V and J are TRBV11-2 and TRBJ2-5, with D maybe TRBD1 (6 bases). CDR1 and CDR2 (germline): SGHAT, FQNNGV. Deletions cut 5 bases from V and 1 base from J, with 17 bases between. The CDR3 sequence is 16 residues long. The CDR3 reads CASSPYLAGAQETQYF. In DNA form, the CDR3 reads TGTGCCAGCAGCCCCTACCTTGCAGGGGCCCAAGAGACCCAGTACTTC.